This T cell receptor (beta chain) was recovered during a study of blood T cell repertoires in COVID-19. The repertoire was sequenced with immunoSEQ multiplex PCR; TCRdb's copy has only in-frame clones and lacks some. The profile shows about 210,000 clones, 92% of them singletons. The V gene's germline CDR1 is MNHEY and CDR2 SMNVEV (reference sequence). Trimming cost V 2 bases and J 0 bases, with 10 bases left between them. The CDR3 length is 15 residues. The receptor comes from a man aged 25-40 years with acute or convalescent COVID-19. The sequencing sample was made of peripheral blood. The chain has TRBV27 and TRBJ2-5; D not resolved. CDR3 sequence reads: CASSLSVNYQETQYF. The CDR3 nucleotides read TGTGCCAGCAGTTTAAGCGTCAACTACCAAGAGACCCAGTACTTC.